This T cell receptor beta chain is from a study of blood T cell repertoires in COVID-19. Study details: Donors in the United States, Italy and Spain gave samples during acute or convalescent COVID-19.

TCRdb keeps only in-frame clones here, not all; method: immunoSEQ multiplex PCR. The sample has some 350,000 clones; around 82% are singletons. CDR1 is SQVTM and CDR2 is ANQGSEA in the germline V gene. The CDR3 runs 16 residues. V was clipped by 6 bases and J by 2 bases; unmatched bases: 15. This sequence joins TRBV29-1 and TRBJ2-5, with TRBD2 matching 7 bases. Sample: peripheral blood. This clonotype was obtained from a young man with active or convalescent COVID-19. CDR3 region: CSVWGGKAGVQETQYF. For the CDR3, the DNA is TGCAGCGTGTGGGGGGGGAAGGCAGGCGTTCAAGAGACCCAGTACTTC.